The clone carrying this T cell receptor beta chain came up once. CDR1 and CDR2 from the germline V gene are SGDLS and YYNGEE. The CDR3 has 16 residues. V lost 0 bases and J lost 2; bases outside the gene matches: 6. For sorted subsets, 150 to 200 ng DNA per replicate equaled around 28,000 T cell genomes. Clones were sequenced by immunoSEQ multiplex PCR, and TCRdb holds only the in-frame ones, with some missing. This sample has millions of clones, with 85% to 95% found just once. This record belongs to a study of shared clonotypes between healthy human individuals. Across the whole study: Researchers assigned three CD4 naive, three CD4 memory, two CD8 naive and one CD8 memory plate to each donor.

Sample: naive CD4+ T cells sorted from blood. Stated subset: CD45RA+ positively selected. This sequence originates from a man between 18 and 35 years old in good health. This rearrangement joins TRBV9 to TRBJ2-7; 9 bases are shared with TRBD2. The CDR3 loop is CASSVDPAGGTYEQYF. CDR3 coding DNA: TGTGCCAGCAGCGTAGACCCAGCGGGAGGCACCTACGAGCAGTACTTC.